This T cell receptor (beta chain) emerged from a study of regulatory T cells in long-lasting Graves disease. Whole-study results and caveats: Persistent Graves' disease cases displayed lower TCR diversity than newly diagnosed ones.

V lost 3 bases to trimming and J lost 2 bases, with 10 bases between them. This CDR3 has 14 residues. The germline gives CDR1 SGHVS, CDR2 FQNEAQ. TCR beta libraries were built with iRepertoire HTBI primers and Arm-PCR of CDR3 regions. TCRdb used MiXCR to reprocess the multiplex PCR reads, holding one entry per CDR3 protein. The sample has about 460,000 distinct CDR3 sequences; around a fifth are singletons. Time point in this sample: persistent/refractory GD, antithyroid drugs over 5 years with positive TRAb. TCR sequences were obtained from RNA taken from PBMCs. This clonotype came up a few times. No antigen is known for it.

This sequence joins TRBV7-8 and TRBJ1-1; D remains unclear. The receptor was derived from a female donor with Graves disease. The specimen was peripheral blood mononuclear cells (PBMCs), collected when the disease was refractory, from a patient treated with antithyroid drugs. DNA for the CDR3: TGTGCCAGCAGCTTCATTGACCGAAACACTGAAGCTTTCTTT. The encoded protein is CASSFIDRNTEAFF.